A selection of T cell receptor beta chains follows, all from one sample in a study of circulating tumor DNA in untreated peripheral T-cell lymphoma. Measured with immunoSEQ multiplex PCR; TCRdb has only the in-frame clones, and not every one. The top ten clones hold 73% of a sample with about 1,800 clones, around 87% of them seen once. Sequencing input: tumor tissue. The receptors were gathered from a human donor with peripheral T-cell lymphoma. Each CDR3 is given with its conserved first and last residue. A D gene is named only where the DNA matches it firmly. The size field is filled for only some rows; it gives once, few, many or a size class.

clone size	D gene	V gene	J gene	CDR3 DNA	CDR3 protein
.	TRBD2	TRBV11-3	TRBJ2-5	TGTGCCAGCAGCCAAGGAATCCTAGCGGGGTGGGAGACCCAGTACTTC	CASSQGILAGWETQYF
.	.	TRBV6-8	TRBJ1-1	TGTGCCAGCAGTTACTCGACTGGGAATTCCGAAGCTTTCTTT	CASSYSTGNSEAFF
.	TRBD2	TRBV6-8	TRBJ2-5	TGTGCCAGCAGCCGCGGTCGGGGACTACGAGAGACCCAGTACTTC	CASSRGRGLRETQYF
.	.	TRBV30	TRBJ2-1	TGTGCCTTGGACAACTACAATGAGCAGTTCTTC	CALDNYNEQFF
.	TRBD1	TRBV19	TRBJ1-2	TGTGCCAGTAGTAAGTCCGACAGGGTGAACTATGGCTACACCTTC	CASSKSDRVNYGYTF
.	TRBD2	TRBV30	TRBJ2-1	TGTGCCCAAGTCCAAGCGGGGGGGATCAATGAGCAGTTCTTC	CAQVQAGGINEQFF
.	.	TRBV6-8	TRBJ2-7	TGTGCCAGCAGTTACGCGATACAATCCTACGAGCAGTACTTC	CASSYAIQSYEQYF
.	.	TRBV7-6	TRBJ2-3	TGTGCCAGCAGCTTGGTTCGTCTAACCCCCACAGATACGCAGTATTTT	CASSLVRLTPTDTQYF
once	TRBD1	TRBV11-3	TRBJ2-3	TGTGCCAGCAGCATCCCAGGGGGCCGTACAGATACGCAGTATTTT	CASSIPGGRTDTQYF
.	TRBD1	TRBV14	TRBJ1-6	TGTGCCAGCAGCTACGCGACAGGGTCGGGTTCACCCCTCCACTTT	CASSYATGSGSPLHF
.	TRBD1	TRBV19	TRBJ1-2	TGTGCCAGTAGTTTTCCCGGACAGGGGACTCGGGGCTACACCTTC	CASSFPGQGTRGYTF
.	TRBD1	TRBV19	TRBJ2-7	TGTGCCAGTACGGGACAGGGCAGCGAGCAGTACTTC	CASTGQGSEQYF
.	.	TRBV18	TRBJ2-5	TGTGCCAGCTCAGCGTTGGGTAAAGAGACCCAGTACTTC	CASSALGKETQYF
few	.	TRBV19	TRBJ1-1	TGTGCCAGTAGTATATGGGTAAACCTGCGCAAGAACACTGAAGCTTTCTTT	CASSIWVNLRKNTEAFF
.	TRBD2	TRBV6-8	TRBJ2-1	TGTGCCAGCAGTTACTCGGGCGGACTAGCGGGGGGGCCACGGAATGAGCAGTTCTTC	CASSYSGGLAGGPRNEQFF
.	.	TRBV10-3	TRBJ2-1	TGTGCCATCAGTGAGCGGAGAGGGAATGAGCAGTTCTTC	CAISERRGNEQFF
.	.	TRBV6-8	TRBJ1-2	TGTGCCAGCAGTTACTATGGCGGGGCCGGAGTTAGCGCTAACTATGGCTACACCTTC	CASSYYGGAGVSANYGYTF
once	TRBD1	TRBV6-8	TRBJ1-3	TGTGCCACAGGACAGGGCTCTGGAAACACCATATATTTT	CATGQGSGNTIYF
.	TRBD1	TRBV29-1	TRBJ2-2	TGCAGCGTGTTGGGGACAGCGAACACCGGGGAGCTGTTTTTT	CSVLGTANTGELFF
.	.	TRBV30	TRBJ2-3	TGTGCCTGGAGTCCCGGGGGAACAGATACGCAGTATTTT	CAWSPGGTDTQYF
.	TRBD2	TRBV15	TRBJ2-1	TGTGCCACCAGCAAAACCGGGACTAGCACCTACAATGAGCAGTTCTTC	CATSKTGTSTYNEQFF
.	TRBD1	TRBV19	TRBJ1-5	TGTGCCAGTAGTATGACAGGGAACCAGCCCCAGCATTTT	CASSMTGNQPQHF
.	.	TRBV7-6	TRBJ2-7	TGTGCCAGCAGCCCGAGGCCAGCTTCTGACGAGCAGTACTTC	CASSPRPASDEQYF
.	TRBD1	TRBV29-1	TRBJ1-5	TGCAGCGTTGCCCTCCAAACGGGACAGGGGGGTCAGCCCCAGCATTTT	CSVALQTGQGGQPQHF
.	TRBD1	TRBV6-8	TRBJ2-1	TGTGCCAGCAATATACAGGGGGCCTCCTACAATGAGCAGTTCTTC	CASNIQGASYNEQFF
.	TRBD1	TRBV15	TRBJ1-6	TGTGCCACCAGCCGAACCGGGACAGGGAATTCACCCCTCCACTTT	CATSRTGTGNSPLHF
once	TRBD1	TRBV30	TRBJ2-6	TGTGCCTGGAGTGTACAGGGGCCTGGGGCCAACGTCCTGACTTTC	CAWSVQGPGANVLTF
.	.	TRBV19	TRBJ1-2	TGTGCCAGTAGTGCTTCGGGCGGGGATCTTGGCTACACCTTC	CASSASGGDLGYTF
.	.	TRBV1	TRBJ1-3	TGCGCCAGCAGCCAAGACAGTACCTCTGGAAACACCATATATTTT	CASSQDSTSGNTIYF
.	.	TRBV19	TRBJ1-6	TGTGCCAGTAGTACCGGACAGAAGAATTCACCCCTCCACTTT	CASSTGQKNSPLHF
.	.	TRBV19	TRBJ1-1	TGTGCCAGTAGTATAGAGGCCCAGGGAGGAGTGAACACTGAAGCTTTCTTT	CASSIEAQGGVNTEAFF
.	.	TRBV19	TRBJ1-2	TGTGCCAGTACCCCCCGGCAGTCTAACTATGGCTACACCTTC	CASTPRQSNYGYTF
.	.	TRBV19	TRBJ1-2	TGTGCCAGTTCGAGCCCAGGGCACTTGCGGATGGACTATGGCTACACCTTC	CASSSPGHLRMDYGYTF
.	.	TRBV12-5	TRBJ1-5	TGTGCTAGTGGTTTGGACGCCGGCAATCAGCCCCAGCATTTT	CASGLDAGNQPQHF
.	.	TRBV30	TRBJ2-7	TGTGCCTGGAGTGGGGAGGCCTACGAGCAGTACTTC	CAWSGEAYEQYF
once	.	TRBV5-1	TRBJ1-1	TGCGCCAGCAGCTTGGCCACTCAGAGCACTGAAGCTTTCTTT	CASSLATQSTEAFF
large	.	TRBV1	TRBJ2-1	TGCGCCAGCAGCCAGGTCAGGAGCTCCTACAATGAGCAGTTCTTC	CASSQVRSSYNEQFF
.	TRBD1	TRBV4-1	TRBJ1-3	TGCGCCAGCAGCCAAGATTTGGAGGGGGCTCATAATCCTGGAAACACCATATATTTT	CASSQDLEGAHNPGNTIYF
.	TRBD1	TRBV11-3	TRBJ1-2	TGTGCCAGCAGCTTGTCGGTGACAGGGGACTATGGCTACACCTTC	CASSLSVTGDYGYTF
.	.	TRBV19	TRBJ1-2	TGTGCCAGTAGTATATCAGGATCGGGCTATGGCTACACCTTC	CASSISGSGYGYTF
.	.	TRBV19	TRBJ1-5	TGTGCCAGTACCAGGCAGGGCTGGGTATATGGCAATCAGCCCCAGCATTTT	CASTRQGWVYGNQPQHF
.	.	TRBV19	TRBJ2-1	TGTGCCAGTAGTATCGGCGCGAGCTCCTACAATGAGCAGTTCTTC	CASSIGASSYNEQFF
.	.	TRBV6-7	TRBJ2-6	TGTGCCAGCAGTGAATGGGGGTCTGGGGCCAACGTCCTGACTTTC	CASSEWGSGANVLTF
.	TRBD1	TRBV7-1	TRBJ1-1	TGTGCCAGCAGCTCGCGGACAGGTGCGAACACTGAAGCTTTCTTT	CASSSRTGANTEAFF
.	.	TRBV6-8	TRBJ2-7	TGTGCCAGCAGGGGCTTAAGCAACGAGCAGTACTTC	CASRGLSNEQYF